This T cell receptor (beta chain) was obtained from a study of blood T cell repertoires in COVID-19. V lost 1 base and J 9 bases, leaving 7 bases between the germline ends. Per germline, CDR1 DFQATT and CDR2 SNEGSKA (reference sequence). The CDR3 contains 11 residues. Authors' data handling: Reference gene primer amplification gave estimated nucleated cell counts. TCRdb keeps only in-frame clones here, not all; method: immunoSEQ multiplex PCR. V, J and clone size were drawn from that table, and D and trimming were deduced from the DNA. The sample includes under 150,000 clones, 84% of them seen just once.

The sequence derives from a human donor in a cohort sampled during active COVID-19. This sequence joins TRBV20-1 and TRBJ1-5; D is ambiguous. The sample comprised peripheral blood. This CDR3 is CSARGPGPQHF. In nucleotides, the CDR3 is TGCAGTGCTAGAGGCCCGGGGCCCCAGCATTTT.